Following are 29 T cell receptor beta chains from one sample sequenced in a study of chemoradiotherapy in HPV16-positive cancers (dated by TCRdb to between 2021 and 2024). The library was generated by the immunoSEQ multiplex PCR assay. TCRdb provides this immuneACCESS table in a form limited to in-frame rearrangements. Some clones are lacking; in checked studies, under half of them reflect an unresolved V gene, and why the rest are absent is not known. Present in this sample are several thousand clones, 77% of which were seen just once. The ten largest make up under 20% of the sample. The biological material was taken from a patient who underwent chemoradiotherapy. All receptors derive from a human donor with HPV-associated anogenital cancer.

This chain connects TRBV7-2 to TRBJ1-1, with D uncertain. V was clipped by 5 bases and J by 5 bases, with 15 bases between them. Germline-derived CDR1 and CDR2 are SGHTA and FQGNSA. The CDR3 is 14 residues long. The CDR3: CASSPLRAVTEAFF. The CDR3 coding sequence is TGTGCCAGCAGCCCCCTGAGGGCAGTGACTGAAGCTTTCTTT.

The chain carries TRBV6-1 and TRBJ1-5; D gene ambiguous. The CDR3 spans 14 residues. V gave up 3 bases and J gave up 3 bases, with 9 bases separating them. Germline values: CDR1 MNHNS, CDR2 SASEGT. This CDR3 reads CASSEAEFNQPQHF. CDR3 sequence (DNA): TGTGCCAGCAGTGAGGCAGAATTCAATCAGCCCCAGCATTTT.

CDR3 sequence reads: CASSQQGRETQYF. CDR3 DNA: TGTGCCAGCTCACAACAGGGGAGGGAGACCCAGTACTTC. The chain combines TRBV18 with TRBJ2-5; D possibly corresponds to TRBD1 (7 bases). Germline V lookup: CDR1 KGHSH, CDR2 LQKENI. Trimming pared 4 bases from V and 5 bases from J, leaving 11 bases between. The CDR3 loop spans 13 amino acids.

The genes are TRBV7-9 and TRBJ1-6; possible D gene TRBD1, 6 bases. Trimming removed 5 bases at V and 8 bases at J, with 16 bases between. The CDR3 extends over 15 amino acids. Germline V gives CDR1 SEHNR, CDR2 FQNEAQ (reference sequence). CDR3 sequence: CASSLQQGVDSPLHF. CDR3 coding DNA: TGTGCCAGCAGCCTCCAACAGGGTGTGGATTCACCCCTCCACTTT.

This clone was picked up one time. The gene calls are TRBV27 and TRBJ1-1; tentative D call: TRBD1 (5 bases). Germline V gene lookup returns CDR1 MNHEY and CDR2 SMNVEV (reference sequence). V was cut by 6 bases and J by 7 bases, with 15 bases left in between. This CDR3 has 13 amino acids. The CDR3 DNA sequence: TGTGCCAGCAGGGGGCTCGGAGGTAGTGAAGCTTTCTTT. Encoded protein: CASRGLGGSEAFF.

This clone was detected only a few times. The rearrangement uses TRBV5-4 and TRBJ1-2; possibly TRBD1 for D (5 bases). Germline V gene data show CDR1 as SGHNT and CDR2 as YYREEE (reference sequence). Trimming shortened V by 4 bases and J by 0 bases, and 10 bases separated the two germline ends. This CDR3 is 14 amino acids long. CDR3 sequence (DNA): TGTGCCAGCAGCGCGGGGACGGCTAACTATGGCTACACCTTC. It translates to CASSAGTANYGYTF.

The chain recombines TRBV5-8 with TRBJ1-4, with D perhaps TRBD1 (6 bases). V was cut by 1 base and J by 4 bases, with 17 bases left in between. Germline V CDR1 and CDR2: SGHTS, YDEGEE. The CDR3 is 17 amino acids. The CDR3 nucleotides read TGTGCCAGCAGCTTGCCGGGGGGCGTCGAGAGTAATGAAAAACTGTTTTTT. Its translation is CASSLPGGVESNEKLFF.

The chain combines TRBV18 with TRBJ2-7; tentatively, D is TRBD2 (6 bases). The germline gives CDR1 KGHSH, CDR2 LQKENI. The V end lost 2 bases, the J end lost 5 bases, and 7 bases lay between the germline ends. The CDR3 totals 12 residues. The CDR3 sequence: CASSPGEDEQYF. CDR3 nucleotides: TGTGCCAGCTCACCAGGGGAGGACGAGCAGTACTTC. Full variable domain (remainder filled in from reference TRBV18 and TRBJ2-7): NAGVMQNPRHLVRRRGQEARLRCSPMKGHSHVYWYRQLPEEGLKFMVYLQKENIIDESGMPKERFSAEFPKEGPSILRIQQVVRGDSAAYFCASSPGEDEQYFGPGTRLTVT.

The chain carries TRBV28 and TRBJ2-3; 13 bases line up with TRBD2. The CDR3 spans 18 residues. CDR1 is MDHEN, CDR2 SYDVKM, per germline. Trimming removed 6 bases from V and 2 bases from J; junction bases left unmatched: 11. CDR3 region: CASSLLAGGPRDTDTQYF. The CDR3 region has the DNA TGTGCCAGCAGCCTACTAGCGGGGGGGCCTCGTGACACAGATACGCAGTATTTT.

The chain has TRBV7-9 and TRBJ1-1; no reliable D call. V dropped 2 bases and J dropped 4 bases, with 11 bases sitting between them. The CDR3 sequence is 14 residues long. Germline values: CDR1 SEHNR, CDR2 FQNEAQ (reference sequence). CDR3 bases: TGTGCCAGCAGCTTAATAGGAGGGCCCACTGAAGCTTTCTTT. Its protein product is CASSLIGGPTEAFF.

The V gene is TRBV6-1, the J gene TRBJ2-5; TRBD1 or TRBD2 may be the D gene (5 bases each). V was trimmed by 3 bases and J by 2 bases, leaving 10 bases between them. This CDR3 region has 14 residues. Germline V CDR1 and CDR2: MNHNS, SASEGT. CDR3 nucleotide sequence: TGTGCCAGCAGTGACCCAGGGAGACAAGAGACCCAGTACTTC. Protein product: CASSDPGRQETQYF.

This clone has just a few counts. CDR3 sequence: CASSPPGLAYEQYF. In nucleotides, the CDR3 is TGTGCCAGCAGCCCTCCGGGACTGGCCTACGAGCAGTACTTC. The chain couples TRBV7-9 to TRBJ2-7; a possible D gene is TRBD2 (6 bases). The CDR3 consists of 14 residues. The germline V gene has CDR1 SEHNR and CDR2 FQNEAQ (reference sequence). V was pared by 5 bases and J by 2 bases, with 13 bases between.

The chain joins TRBV14 to TRBJ2-3, with 8 bases that match TRBD1. V gave up 0 bases and J gave up 5 bases; unmatched junction bases: 10. In germline, CDR1 is SGHDN, CDR2 FVKESK. This CDR3 spans 17 amino acids. The CDR3 coding sequence is TGTGCCAGCAGCCAAGAAGTCGGGACAGGATCTGGAGATACGCAGTATTTT. Its translation is CASSQEVGTGSGDTQYF. Complete variable domain (other parts from reference TRBV14 and TRBJ2-3): EAGVTQFPSHSVIEKGQTVTLRCDPISGHDNLYWYRRVMGKEIKFLLHFVKESKQDESGMPNNRFLAERTGGTYSTLKVQPAELEDSGVYFCASSQEVGTGSGDTQYFGPGTRLTVL.

The rearrangement joins TRBV7-3 to TRBJ2-3; 13 bases line up with TRBD2. Per the germline V gene, CDR1 is SGHTA and CDR2 is FQGTGA. Trimming took 5 bases from V and 5 from J; bases not matched to a gene: 7. There are 16 residues in the CDR3. The CDR3 DNA reads TGTGCCAGCAGCCTCGGGACTAGCGGGGTAGTAGATACGCAGTATTTT. The encoded protein is CASSLGTSGVVDTQYF.

The V gene is TRBV7-2, the J gene TRBJ2-2; a possible D gene is TRBD1 (6 bases). From germline, CDR1 is SGHTA and CDR2 FQGNSA. The length of the CDR3 is 18 residues. With 3 bases removed from V and 2 bases from J, the gap between germline ends came to 19 bases. DNA of the CDR3: TGTGCCAGCAGCTTCGACAGGCCTCTAGTTTCAAACACCGGGGAGCTGTTTTTT. Amino acid sequence: CASSFDRPLVSNTGELFF. The full variable domain, completed using reference TRBV7-2 and TRBJ2-2, is GAGVSQSPSNKVTEKGKDVELRCDPISGHTALYWYRQSLGQGLEFLIYFQGNSAPDKSGLPSDRFSAERTGGSVSTLTIQRTQQEDSAVYLCASSFDRPLVSNTGELFFGEGSRLTVL.

The chain couples TRBV5-4 to TRBJ2-3, with D unresolved. This CDR3 is built from 13 residues. Germline-derived CDR1 and CDR2 are SGHNT and YYREEE (reference sequence). Trimming stripped 4 bases from V and 6 bases from J, with 12 bases between. In DNA, the CDR3 is TGTGCCAGCAGCCAAGACGGCGTCGATACGCAGTATTTT. Its translation is CASSQDGVDTQYF.

The gene calls are TRBV15 and TRBJ1-1; D call uncertain. CDR1 and CDR2 from the germline V gene are LNHNV and YYDKDF (reference sequence). The CDR3 contains 13 residues. V was shortened by 0 bases and J by 5 bases, with 7 bases between the two germline ends. The CDR3 spells CATSRDRMTEAFF. The CDR3 DNA sequence: TGTGCCACCAGCAGAGATCGGATGACTGAAGCTTTCTTT.

Details on this clone: This specimen includes other DNA sequences encoding the same CDR3. This chain uses TRBV7-2 with TRBJ2-1; D unclear. The CDR3 contains 13 residues. The ends were cut back, 3 bases at V and 13 bases at J, with 16 bases in the middle. Germline CDR1 and CDR2: SGHTA and FQGNSA. In DNA form, the CDR3 reads TGTGCCAGCAGCTTTGATGACCTTCGAGAACAGTTCTTC. This gives the protein CASSFDDLREQFF.

The CDR3 loop reads CASSPTLAGVGEQFF. DNA of the CDR3: TGTGCCAGCAGCCCGACCCTAGCGGGGGTCGGTGAGCAGTTCTTC. This chain joins TRBV7-6 and TRBJ2-1, with 10 bases lining up with TRBD2. Trimming at V came to 5 bases and at J to 9 bases, leaving 10 bases not matched to a gene. CDR1 is SGHVS, CDR2 FNYEAQ, per germline. The CDR3 runs to 15 residues.

This clone turned up a few times. The rearrangement joins TRBV25-1 to TRBJ1-5; possible D gene TRBD1, 6 bases. CDR1 is MGHDK and CDR2 is SYGVNS in the germline V gene. The CDR3 has 17 amino acids. The V end was cut by 4 bases, the J end by 0 bases, with 16 bases between. In DNA, the CDR3 is TGTGCCAGCAGTGGGCTACAGGGTAGCGATAGCAATCAGCCCCAGCATTTT. Its protein is CASSGLQGSDSNQPQHF.

The V gene is TRBV6-5, the J gene TRBJ1-1; TRBD1 is a possible D gene (5 bases). The CDR3 has 14 amino acids. CDR1 MNHEY and CDR2 SVGAGI come from the germline V gene. The V end lost 4 bases, the J end lost 5 bases, and 14 bases lay between the germline ends. The DNA of the CDR3 is TGTGCCAGCAGTTCCATCAGGGTAATGACTGAAGCTTTCTTT. It is translated as CASSSIRVMTEAFF.

This chain links TRBV7-9 with TRBJ1-5; weak D call: TRBD1 (5 bases). CDR1 SEHNR and CDR2 FQNEAQ come from the germline V gene (reference sequence). CDR3 length: 13 residues. V lost 5 bases to trimming and J lost 7 bases, with 12 bases between them. The CDR3 here is CASSPLGGQPQHF. In nucleotides, the CDR3 is TGTGCCAGCAGCCCCCTGGGGGGGCAGCCCCAGCATTTT.

This rearrangement joins TRBV10-3 to TRBJ2-1; the D gene is possibly TRBD1 (6 bases). The germline gives CDR1 ENHRY, CDR2 SYGVKD. Deletions cut 0 bases from V and 1 base from J, with 13 bases between. CDR3 size: 17 residues. DNA of the CDR3: TGTGCCATCAGTGAGTCGTGGGGGCGTAAATCCTACAATGAGCAGTTCTTC. Its protein product is CAISESWGRKSYNEQFF.

The DNA for the CDR3 is TGTGCCAGCAGCTTGGTCGCCGGGACGCTCAATCAGCCCCAGCATTTT. Protein product: CASSLVAGTLNQPQHF. This sequence joins TRBV5-5 and TRBJ1-5; tentative D call: TRBD1 (5 bases). Germline V gene sequence: CDR1 SGHKS, CDR2 YYEKEE (reference sequence). Deletions cut 0 bases from V and 3 bases from J, with 13 bases between. The CDR3 length is 16 residues.

V gene TRBV5-6 combines with J gene TRBJ1-1, with TRBD1 matching over 8 bases. The CDR3 has 15 amino acids. The trim removed 3 bases at V and 1 base at J, leaving 5 bases unmatched. In germline, CDR1 is SGHDT, CDR2 YYEEEE. CDR3 sequence reads: CASSYPGTGNTEAFF. The CDR3 coding sequence is TGTGCCAGCAGCTATCCCGGGACAGGGAACACTGAAGCTTTCTTT.

The table lists this clone with a count of one. This rearrangement joins TRBV27 to TRBJ2-7; 8 positions match TRBD1. Germline CDR1 is MNHEY and CDR2 is SMNVEV (reference sequence). The CDR3 covers 14 residues. Trimming took 3 bases from V and 5 from J; bases not matched to a gene: 6. The CDR3 protein is CASSFTGGLDEQYF. The CDR3, as DNA: TGTGCCAGCAGTTTTACAGGGGGATTGGACGAGCAGTACTTC.

V usage is TRBV2 and J usage is TRBJ2-2; 8 bases fit TRBD1. Germline V CDR1 and CDR2: SNHLY, FYNNEI. With V trimmed by 5 bases and J by 1 base, 3 bases remained unmatched. The CDR3 consists of 15 residues. The CDR3 protein is CASSQGQVNTGELFF. The CDR3 DNA follows: TGTGCCAGCAGTCAGGGACAGGTGAACACCGGGGAGCTGTTTTTT.

The chain employs TRBV2 and TRBJ1-6; maybe TRBD1 (6 bases). The V end lost 4 bases, the J end lost 9 bases, and 10 bases lay between the germline ends. The CDR3 length is 13 residues. From germline, CDR1 is SNHLY and CDR2 FYNNEI. CDR3 in DNA: TGTGCCAGCAGTGGGACAGCTTCTTCACCCCTCCACTTT. Protein product: CASSGTASSPLHF. Filled out from reference TRBV2 and TRBJ1-6, the complete variable domain reads EPEVTQTPSHQVTQMGQEVILRCVPISNHLYFYWYRQILGQKVEFLVSFYNNEISEKSEIFDDQFSVERPDGSNFTLKIRSTKLEDSAMYFCASSGTASSPLHFGNGTRLTVT.

This CDR3 reads CASLRTSGDEQFF. CDR3 nucleotides: TGTGCCAGCCTGCGGACTAGCGGCGATGAGCAGTTCTTC. This chain uses TRBV2 with TRBJ2-1, with 10 positions matching TRBD2. Germline loops: CDR1 SNHLY, CDR2 FYNNEI. The CDR3 extends over 13 amino acids. With V trimmed by 8 bases and J by 8 bases, 6 bases remained unmatched. The full variable domain, in which reference TRBV2 and TRBJ2-1 provide the parts outside the CDR3, is EPEVTQTPSHQVTQMGQEVILRCVPISNHLYFYWYRQILGQKVEFLVSFYNNEISEKSEIFDDQFSVERPDGSNFTLKIRSTKLEDSAMYFCASLRTSGDEQFFGPGTRLTVL.